This is a list of T cell receptor beta chains from one sample in a study of PD-1 blockade in classical Hodgkin lymphoma. The table came from immunoSEQ multiplex PCR; TCRdb's copy has only in-frame clones and leaves some out. This table has 5,000 or so clones, 79% appearing once. The sequences come from CD4+ T cells from blood, collected before the fourth cycle of nivolumab. These receptor sequences come from a human donor with classical Hodgkin lymphoma. The CDR3 runs from the conserved cysteine through the conserved F or W. The D gene is left open where the match is weak. Only some rows state a clone size, as once, few, many or a class for expanded clones.

D gene	clone size	V gene	J gene	CDR3 length	CDR3 DNA	CDR3 protein
NA	NA	TRBV7-7	TRBJ2-1	15	TGTGCCAGCAGCTTGGGACTCGACTCCTACAATGAGCAGTTCTTC	CASSLGLDSYNEQFF
TRBD1	NA	TRBV5-4	TRBJ1-6	17	TGTGCCAGCAGCTTGGGTCCAGGGGGCGCGCGAAATTCACCCCTCCACTTT	CASSLGPGGARNSPLHF
NA	NA	TRBV7-9	TRBJ2-6	15	TGTGCCAGCAGCCGGAACAGAGCTGGGGCCAACGTCCTGACTTTC	CASSRNRAGANVLTF
NA	NA	TRBV4-1	TRBJ1-6	13	TGCGCCAGCACAGTCTCCTATAATTCACCCCTCCACTTT	CASTVSYNSPLHF
NA	NA	TRBV20-1	TRBJ1-3	11	TGCAGTGCCTCAGTCGGAAACACCATATATTTT	CSASVGNTIYF
NA	few	TRBV5-1	TRBJ2-7	15	TGCGCCAGCAGTAACGACCCCCGAACAACGGGGGAGCAGTACTTC	CASSNDPRTTGEQYF
NA	NA	TRBV19	TRBJ1-2	13	TGTGCCACACGGGGACCATTCCACTATGGCTACACCTTC	CATRGPFHYGYTF
NA	NA	TRBV19	TRBJ1-4	14	TGTGCCAGTAGTATTTACAGTGCTAATGAAAAACTGTTTTTT	CASSIYSANEKLFF
NA	NA	TRBV9	TRBJ1-1	12	TGTGCCAGCAGCGCGTTCGAGGGAGAAGCTTTCTTT	CASSAFEGEAFF
NA	NA	TRBV10-3	TRBJ1-5	14	TGTGCCATCAGTGAGTCCGGGTCCAATGAGCCCCAGCATTTT	CAISESGSNEPQHF
TRBD2	once	TRBV7-2	TRBJ2-1	16	TGTGCCAGCAGCTTCCTCTTCCAGCGGGATCTTATGGAGCAGTTCTTC	CASSFLFQRDLMEQFF
NA	NA	TRBV6-9	TRBJ2-1	14	TGTGCCAGCAGTTACAACAGGGCTTGGGATGAGCAGTTCTTC	CASSYNRAWDEQFF
NA	NA	TRBV5-8	TRBJ2-7	18	TGCGCCAGCAGCCAAGAGGTCTTTCGGGTCATCCCCCCCTACGAGCAGTACTTC	CASSQEVFRVIPPYEQYF
NA	NA	TRBV4-1	TRBJ2-2	18	TGCGCCAGCAGCACAAGAGGTCCAGGGGGGGGGAACACCGGGGAGCTGTTTTTT	CASSTRGPGGGNTGELFF
TRBD2	NA	TRBV28	TRBJ2-5	17	TGTGCCAGCAGTTTGACACAGGGACTAGCGGGCCGAGAGACCCAGTACTTC	CASSLTQGLAGRETQYF
TRBD1	NA	TRBV18	TRBJ1-3	14	TGTGCCAGCTCATCCGGGACAGGTCTGTTCCCCATATATTTT	CASSSGTGLFPIYF
NA	NA	TRBV4-3	TRBJ1-5	15	TGCGCCAGCAGCCAAGCCACAGGGAGCACTCAGCCCCAGCATTTT	CASSQATGSTQPQHF
TRBD1	NA	TRBV7-6	TRBJ2-6	17	TGTGCCAGCAGCCCCTTCTCGACAGGGTCCGGGGCCAACGTCCTGACTTTC	CASSPFSTGSGANVLTF
TRBD1	NA	TRBV9	TRBJ2-4	17	TGTGCCAGCAGCGTAGGCATTGTCGACAGGGTTAAAAACATTCAGTACTTC	CASSVGIVDRVKNIQYF
NA	NA	TRBV6-6	TRBJ1-1	14	TGTGCCAGCAGCCCCTCGGGCGGCAGCACTGAAGCTTTCTTT	CASSPSGGSTEAFF
NA	NA	TRBV7-6	TRBJ1-5	13	TGTGCCAGCAGCTTGGGTTTAGGGCAGCCCCAGCATTTT	CASSLGLGQPQHF
NA	NA	TRBV21-1	TRBJ1-1	13	TGTGCCAGCAGCACAAGACAGGGAACTGAAGCTTTCTTT	CASSTRQGTEAFF
TRBD1	NA	TRBV7-9	TRBJ1-2	14	TGTGCCAGCAGCTCGTTGTGGACAGGGTCTGGCTACACCTTC	CASSSLWTGSGYTF
NA	NA	TRBV6-5	TRBJ2-1	12	TGTGCCAGCAAACCCCTTTTGGGTGAGCAGTTCTTC	CASKPLLGEQFF
NA	once	TRBV28	TRBJ2-5	14	TGTGCCAGCAGTTTATCTCCGGGTCGGGAGACCCAGTACTTC	CASSLSPGRETQYF
NA	NA	TRBV5-4	TRBJ1-1	14	TGTGCCAGCAGCTTGGCTAGGGCCAACACTGAAGCTTTCTTT	CASSLARANTEAFF
NA	NA	TRBV6-1	TRBJ2-5	15	TGTGCCAGCAGTTCCCGGGCCCTTCCCCCGGAGACCCAGTACTTC	CASSSRALPPETQYF
TRBD1	NA	TRBV28	TRBJ1-1	14	TGTGCCAGCAGTAGGGACTCAGGGGGCACTGAAGCTTTCTTT	CASSRDSGGTEAFF
TRBD1	NA	TRBV10-1	TRBJ2-3	14	TGCGCCAGCAGTCTCGGACAGGGCGTGGATACGCAGTATTTT	CASSLGQGVDTQYF
TRBD1	once	TRBV28	TRBJ1-1	15	TGTGCCGTCCAGGGGACAGGGGGGGGAGACACTGAAGCTTTCTTT	CAVQGTGGGDTEAFF
TRBD1	NA	TRBV11-2	TRBJ1-2	14	TGTGCCAGCAGCGCCACCGACAGGGACTATGGCTACACCTTC	CASSATDRDYGYTF
NA	NA	TRBV19	TRBJ2-5	11	TGTGCCAGTAGTGGAGGGGAGACCCAGTACTTC	CASSGGETQYF
TRBD1	NA	TRBV4-1	TRBJ2-3	14	TGCGCCAGCAGCCAGACAGGGGCCGCAGATACGCAGTATTTT	CASSQTGAADTQYF
NA	few	TRBV7-6	TRBJ1-2	14	TGTGCCAGCAGCCCCCGGTGGGGTCCGGTTGGCTACACCTTC	CASSPRWGPVGYTF
TRBD1	NA	TRBV7-7	TRBJ2-2	16	TGTGCTAGCAGCTTAATGCCGGGACAGGGGACCGGGGAGCTGTTTTTT	CASSLMPGQGTGELFF
NA	NA	TRBV5-1	TRBJ1-1	14	TGCGCCAGCAGCACCTATCCCTCGGGCAACGAAGCTTTCTTT	CASSTYPSGNEAFF
NA	NA	TRBV7-3	TRBJ2-1	14	TGTGCCAGCAGCTTAACGCCCCTCCAGAGCGAGCAGTTCTTC	CASSLTPLQSEQFF
TRBD1	NA	TRBV5-6	TRBJ2-5	14	TGTGCCAGCAGCCCGACAGGGGGCGGGCAGACCCAGTACTTC	CASSPTGGGQTQYF
TRBD2	NA	TRBV12-5	TRBJ2-2	15	TGTGCTAGTGGAACCGGGACTAGCGGCACCGGGGAGCTGTTTTTT	CASGTGTSGTGELFF
TRBD1	NA	TRBV7-2	TRBJ2-3	16	TGTGCCAGCAGCTTAGGTACGACAGGGGCCACAGATACGCAGTATTTT	CASSLGTTGATDTQYF
NA	NA	TRBV7-9	TRBJ1-1	18	TGTGCCAGCAGCCTAGGGGCAGGACCTAGGTTTATGAACACTGAAGCTTTCTTT	CASSLGAGPRFMNTEAFF